The 20 T cell receptor beta chains reported below all come from one sample, sequenced in a study of OX40 agonist ivuxolimab in advanced cancers. Libraries were made using the immunoSEQ multiplex PCR assay. TCRdb retrieved this table from immuneACCESS and kept in-frame rearrangements only. Not all clones are present; in checked studies, unresolved V genes account for under half, and no reason is known for the remainder. This sample lists about 68,000 clones; 91% were detected once. Clones ranked in the top ten supply around 1.1% of the sample. The specimen was CD4+ or CD8+ T cells sorted from blood, collected in a trial of the OX40 agonist ivuxolimab. These receptors originate from an adult with an advanced solid tumor such as melanoma, head and neck, liver or kidney cancer.

V is TRBV14 and J is TRBJ2-5; unclear D gene. V was cut by 3 bases and J by 5 bases, with 13 bases left in between. Germline V gene lookup returns CDR1 SGHDN and CDR2 FVKESK. This CDR3 comprises 14 residues. The CDR3 spells CASSQGWAAETQYF. The CDR3 coding sequence is TGTGCCAGCAGCCAGGGATGGGCGGCGGAGACCCAGTACTTC.

V usage is TRBV7-8 and J usage is TRBJ1-5; 9 bases are shared with TRBD1. The V and J ends lost 5 bases and 0 bases, in that order; junction bases with no gene match: 2. The CDR3 spans 15 residues. The germline V gene has CDR1 SGHVS and CDR2 FQNEAQ. The CDR3 DNA reads as TGTGCCAGCAGCCGGGACAGGGCTAGCAATCAGCCCCAGCATTTT. Translated, it gives CASSRDRASNQPQHF. The whole variable domain, remainder taken from reference TRBV7-8 and TRBJ1-5, is GAGVSQSPRYKVAKRGQDVALRCDPISGHVSLFWYQQALGQGPEFLTYFQNEAQLDKSGLPSDRFFAERPEGSVSTLKIQRTQQEDSAVYLCASSRDRASNQPQHFGDGTRLSIL.

This chain joins TRBV5-4 and TRBJ2-1; D remains unclear. Between the trimmed V and J ends, which lost 4 bases and 4 bases, there was a span of 12 bases. This CDR3 has 14 residues. Germline V CDR1 and CDR2: SGHNT, YYREEE (reference sequence). The CDR3 coding sequence is TGTGCCAGCAGCCCTACGGACGAATACAATGAGCAGTTCTTC. Protein sequence: CASSPTDEYNEQFF. The full variable domain, rest sourced from reference TRBV5-4 and TRBJ2-1, is ETGVTQSPTHLIKTRGQQVTLRCSSQSGHNTVSWYQQALGQGPQFIFQYYREEENGRGNFPPRFSGLQFPNYSSELNVNALELDDSALYLCASSPTDEYNEQFFGPGTRLTVL.

The chain uses TRBV19 and TRBJ1-5; 8 positions agree with TRBD1. This CDR3 comprises 14 residues. From germline, CDR1 is LNHDA and CDR2 SQIVND (reference sequence). With 7 bases clipped from V and 4 bases from J, the junction kept 6 bases outside the gene matches. The CDR3 bases are TGTGCCAGTATCGAGGGGACAGGAAATCAGCCCCAGCATTTT. Amino acids: CASIEGTGNQPQHF.

The genes are TRBV27 and TRBJ2-2, with a weak D call TRBD1 (5 bases). V lost 8 bases, J lost 3 bases, and 10 bases lay in between. The CDR3 runs 13 residues. Germline lookup yields CDR1 MNHEY and CDR2 SMNVEV (reference sequence). The CDR3 DNA reads as TGTGCCAGCCAGAAAGGGGACACCGGGGAGCTGTTTTTT. It yields the protein CASQKGDTGELFF.

This clone was observed a single time. The chain uses TRBV30 and TRBJ2-5; the match to TRBD2 covers 11 bases. The assigned J gene may be wrong: the sequence end matches TRBJ2-7 better. Germline V gene sequence: CDR1 GTSNPN, CDR2 SVGIG (reference sequence). The CDR3 loop spans 14 amino acids. DNA for the CDR3: TGTGCCTGGAGCAGGGGACTAGCGGACTACGAGCAGTACTTC. Translated, it gives CAWSRGLADYEQYF.

This rearrangement joins TRBV7-2 to TRBJ2-3; the match to TRBD2 covers 9 bases. The CDR3 sequence is 16 residues long. Germline assignment: CDR1 SGHTA and CDR2 FQGNSA. With 2 bases clipped from V and 3 bases from J, the junction kept 6 bases outside the gene matches. For the CDR3, the DNA is TGTGCCAGCAGCTTAAGAGCGGGAGGTGGGACAGATACGCAGTATTTT. As protein: CASSLRAGGGTDTQYF.

This chain joins TRBV19 and TRBJ2-2, with D hard to call. V lost 8 bases and J 0 bases, leaving 10 bases between the germline ends. Germline V gene lookup returns CDR1 LNHDA and CDR2 SQIVND (reference sequence). This CDR3 has 14 residues. The CDR3 loop reads CASRTAANTGELFF. Written as DNA, the CDR3 is TGTGCCAGTCGGACCGCCGCGAACACCGGGGAGCTGTTTTTT.

The J gene is TRBJ2-3, the V gene TRBV10-3; D not certain. This CDR3 comprises 15 residues. Germline values: CDR1 ENHRY, CDR2 SYGVKD. Trimming stripped 0 bases from V and 2 bases from J, with 9 bases between. DNA for the CDR3: TGTGCCATCAGTGAGTCAGGCCCACTCACAGATACGCAGTATTTT. It translates to CAISESGPLTDTQYF.

This chain joins TRBV10-3 and TRBJ1-5; the D is unclear. V lost 0 bases to trimming and J lost 4 bases, with 7 bases between them. The CDR3 contains 14 residues. Germline CDR1 reads ENHRY; CDR2 reads SYGVKD. As DNA, the CDR3 is TGTGCCATCAGTGAGTCCACAGCTAATCAGCCCCAGCATTTT. Protein sequence: CAISESTANQPQHF.

There are a few counts of this clone. This rearrangement joins TRBV19 to TRBJ1-5; 8 nucleotides agree with TRBD1. The CDR3 consists of 17 residues. Germline V lookup: CDR1 LNHDA, CDR2 SQIVND (reference sequence). The trim removed 5 bases at V and 0 bases at J, leaving 9 bases unmatched. The CDR3 region has the DNA TGTGCCAGTAGTTCACACCGGACAGGGCCTAGCAATCAGCCCCAGCATTTT. Its translation: CASSSHRTGPSNQPQHF.

This chain uses TRBV19 with TRBJ2-7; possible D gene TRBD1, 5 bases. The ends were cut back, 6 bases at V and 1 base at J, with 13 bases in the middle. CDR1 is LNHDA, CDR2 SQIVND, per germline (reference sequence). The CDR3 totals 14 residues. The CDR3 here is CASSRGQGSYEQYF. CDR3 DNA: TGTGCCAGTAGCAGAGGCCAGGGTTCCTACGAGCAGTACTTC.

The chain joins TRBV19 to TRBJ2-7; D is uncertain. CDR3 length: 13 residues. V lost 5 bases and J 2 bases, leaving 10 bases between the germline ends. CDR1 and CDR2 (germline): LNHDA, SQIVND (reference sequence). The CDR3 DNA reads TGTGCCAGTAGTGTGAGCAAGACCTACGAGCAGTACTTC. Its protein is CASSVSKTYEQYF.

The genes are TRBV5-8 and TRBJ2-5; D not resolved. Trimming took 7 bases from V and 5 from J, leaving 6 bases between them. This CDR3 contains 10 residues. Germline CDR1 reads SGHTS; CDR2 reads YDEGEE. CDR3 sequence reads: CASPGETQYF. As DNA, the CDR3 is TGTGCCAGCCCCGGGGAGACCCAGTACTTC.

In the case of this clone: At one end the junction does not follow the germline gene, possibly because of a read error. The chain has TRBV7-7 and TRBJ2-1; TRBD2 aligns across 7 bases. Germline V CDR1 and CDR2: SSHAT, FNYEAQ (reference sequence). This CDR3 is built from 13 residues. CDR3 protein: CASSWTRNNEQFF. The CDR3 nucleotides read TGTGCTAGCAGCTGGACTAGAAACAATGAGCAGTTCTTC.

The chain employs TRBV5-1 and TRBJ2-7; the D gene is possibly TRBD2 (5 bases). The CDR3 runs 16 residues. Germline CDR1 and CDR2: SGHRS and YFSETQ. Trimming stripped 2 bases from V and 1 base from J, with 16 bases between. The CDR3 spells CASSFSSPSWSYEQYF. The CDR3 bases are TGCGCCAGCAGCTTTTCTAGTCCTAGCTGGTCCTACGAGCAGTACTTC.

The chain recombines TRBV12-5 with TRBJ2-1; D is uncertain. Germline-derived CDR1 and CDR2 are LGHNT and FRNRAP. The CDR3 runs 11 residues. V was trimmed by 6 bases and J by 10 bases, leaving 10 bases between them. CDR3 in amino acids: CASGLTPEQFF. The CDR3 nucleotides are TGTGCTAGTGGGCTAACCCCCGAGCAGTTCTTC.

This chain connects TRBV2 to TRBJ2-5; no firm D call. V shed 5 bases and J shed 5 bases, with 12 bases lying between them. CDR1 and CDR2 from the germline V gene are SNHLY and FYNNEI. The CDR3 covers 13 residues. CDR3 sequence (DNA): TGTGCCAGCAGTTACTCAGAAACGGAGACCCAGTACTTC. Protein sequence: CASSYSETETQYF.

The J gene is TRBJ1-2, the V gene TRBV29-1, with D uncertain. The germline V gene has CDR1 SQVTM and CDR2 ANQGSEA. This CDR3 has 12 amino acids. V shed 6 bases and J shed 8 bases, with 16 bases lying between them. The CDR3 protein is CSVGKASGGYTF. The CDR3 DNA is TGCAGCGTAGGGAAAGCCTCGGGGGGCTACACCTTC.

The chain combines TRBV6-5 with TRBJ2-2, with D perhaps being TRBD1 or TRBD2 (5 bases each). V was cut by 2 bases and J by 7 bases, with 14 bases left in between. CDR3 length equals 15 residues. Germline CDR1 and CDR2: MNHEY and SVGAGI. DNA of the CDR3: TGTGCCAGCAGTTACGGGGGAGTAAGAAGCGGGGAGCTGTTTTTT. This translates into CASSYGGVRSGELFF.